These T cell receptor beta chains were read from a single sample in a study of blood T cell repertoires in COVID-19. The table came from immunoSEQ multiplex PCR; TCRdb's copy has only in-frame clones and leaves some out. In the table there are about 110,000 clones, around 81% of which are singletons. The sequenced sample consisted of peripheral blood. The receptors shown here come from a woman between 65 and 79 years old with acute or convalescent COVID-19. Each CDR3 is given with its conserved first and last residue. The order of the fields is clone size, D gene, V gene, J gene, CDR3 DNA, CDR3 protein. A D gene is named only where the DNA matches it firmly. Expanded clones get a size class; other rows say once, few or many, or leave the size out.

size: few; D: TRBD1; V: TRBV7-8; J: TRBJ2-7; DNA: TGTGCCAGCAGCTTGGACAGGGGCTCCTACGAGCAGTACTTC; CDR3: CASSLDRGSYEQYF
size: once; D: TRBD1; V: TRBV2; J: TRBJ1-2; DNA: TGTGCCAGCAGCGCCTCCGACAGGGGGACCTATGGCTACACCTTC; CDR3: CASSASDRGTYGYTF
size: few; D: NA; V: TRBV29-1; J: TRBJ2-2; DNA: TGCAGCGTCCACAGCTACCCGGACACCGGGGAGCTGTTTTTT; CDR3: CSVHSYPDTGELFF
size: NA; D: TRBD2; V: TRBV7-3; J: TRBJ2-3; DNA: TGTGCCAGCAGCTTACCCTCCAGCGGGAATAGCACAGATACGCAGTATTTT; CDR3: CASSLPSSGNSTDTQYF
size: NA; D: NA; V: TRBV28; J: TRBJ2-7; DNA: TGTGCCAGCAGTTTAGCAGGACAAGTCTCCTACGAGCAGTACTTC; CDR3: CASSLAGQVSYEQYF
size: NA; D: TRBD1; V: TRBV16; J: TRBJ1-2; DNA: TGTGCCAGCAGCCAACGCCTCGGGACAGGAAATGGCTACACCTTC; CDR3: CASSQRLGTGNGYTF
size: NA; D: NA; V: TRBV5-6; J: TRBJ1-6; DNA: TGTGCCAGCAGCTTGGTAGCTGCTAATTCACCCCTCCACTTT; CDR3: CASSLVAANSPLHF
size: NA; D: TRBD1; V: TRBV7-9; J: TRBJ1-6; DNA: TGTGCCAGCAGCTTGGGGACAGGGGTGGGTTCACCCCTCCACTTT; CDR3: CASSLGTGVGSPLHF
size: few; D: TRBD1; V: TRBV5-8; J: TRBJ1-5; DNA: TGTGCCAGCAGCTTAGAAGGGGGCCTTATTCAGCCCCAGCATTTT; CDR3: CASSLEGGLIQPQHF
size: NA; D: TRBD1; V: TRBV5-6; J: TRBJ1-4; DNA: TGTGCCAGCAGCTCACCCCAAGTGACAGGGCCCCGTGAAAAACTGTTTTTT; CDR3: CASSSPQVTGPREKLFF
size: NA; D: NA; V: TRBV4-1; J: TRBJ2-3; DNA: TGCGCCAGCAGCCAAGATCGGGGGACCGGGAATAGAGATACGCAGTATTTT; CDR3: CASSQDRGTGNRDTQYF
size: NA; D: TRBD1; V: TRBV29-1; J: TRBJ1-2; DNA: TGCAGCGCTGGACAGGGGGCTGGTGGCTACACCTTC; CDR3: CSAGQGAGGYTF
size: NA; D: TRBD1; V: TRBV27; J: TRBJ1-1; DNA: TGTGCCAGCAGTTTATTTTGGACAGGACGACTCGAGAACACTGAAGCTTTCTTT; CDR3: CASSLFWTGRLENTEAFF
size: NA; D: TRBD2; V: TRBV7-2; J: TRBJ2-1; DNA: TGTGCCAGCAGCTTAGGTGGGCTAGCGGGGCAAGTTGGGGTCCAGCAGTTCTTC; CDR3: CASSLGGLAGQVGVQQFF
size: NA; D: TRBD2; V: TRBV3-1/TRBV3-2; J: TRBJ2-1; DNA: TGTGCCAGCAGCCCATCATCCTTAGCGGGGGGTTACAATGAGCAGTTCTTC; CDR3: CASSPSSLAGGYNEQFF
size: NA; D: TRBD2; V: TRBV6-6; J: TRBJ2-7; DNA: TGTGCCAGCAGTTACGCGGGAGGGCCTTACGAGCAGTACTTC; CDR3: CASSYAGGPYEQYF
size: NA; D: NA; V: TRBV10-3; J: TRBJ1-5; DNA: TGTGCCATCAGTGAGTCGGCGGGGTTTGATCAGCCCCAGCATTTT; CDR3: CAISESAGFDQPQHF